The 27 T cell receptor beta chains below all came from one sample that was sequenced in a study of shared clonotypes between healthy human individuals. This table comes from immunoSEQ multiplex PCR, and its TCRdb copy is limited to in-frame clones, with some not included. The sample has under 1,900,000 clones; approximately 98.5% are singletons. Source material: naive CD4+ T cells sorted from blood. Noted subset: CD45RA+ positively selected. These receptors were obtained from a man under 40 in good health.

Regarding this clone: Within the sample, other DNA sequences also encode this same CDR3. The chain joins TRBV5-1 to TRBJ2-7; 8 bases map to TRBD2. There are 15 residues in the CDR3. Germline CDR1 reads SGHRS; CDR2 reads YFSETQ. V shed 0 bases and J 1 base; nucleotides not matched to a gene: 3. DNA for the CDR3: TGCGCCAGCAGCTTGGCGAGCGGGAGTTCCTACGAGCAGTACTTC. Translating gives CASSLASGSSYEQYF.

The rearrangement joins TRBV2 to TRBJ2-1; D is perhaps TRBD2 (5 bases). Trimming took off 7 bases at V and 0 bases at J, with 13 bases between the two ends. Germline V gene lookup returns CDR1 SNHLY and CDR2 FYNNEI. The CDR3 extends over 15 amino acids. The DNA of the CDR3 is TGTGCCAGCAACTTAGAGCGGAGCTCCTACAATGAGCAGTTCTTC. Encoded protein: CASNLERSSYNEQFF.

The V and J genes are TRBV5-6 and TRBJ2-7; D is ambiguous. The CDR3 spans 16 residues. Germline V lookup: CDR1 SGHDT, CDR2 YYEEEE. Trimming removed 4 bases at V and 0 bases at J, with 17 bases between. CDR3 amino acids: CASSNLGPRSSYEQYF. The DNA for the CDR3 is TGTGCCAGCAGCAACCTTGGACCCCGGAGCTCCTACGAGCAGTACTTC.

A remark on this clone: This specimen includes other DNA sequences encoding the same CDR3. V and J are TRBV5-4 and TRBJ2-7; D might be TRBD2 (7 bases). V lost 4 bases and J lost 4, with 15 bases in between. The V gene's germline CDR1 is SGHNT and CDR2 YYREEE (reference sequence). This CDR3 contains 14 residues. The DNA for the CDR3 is TGTGCCAGCAGCCCGGGCGGGGGCAGGTACGAGCAGTACTTC. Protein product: CASSPGGGRYEQYF.

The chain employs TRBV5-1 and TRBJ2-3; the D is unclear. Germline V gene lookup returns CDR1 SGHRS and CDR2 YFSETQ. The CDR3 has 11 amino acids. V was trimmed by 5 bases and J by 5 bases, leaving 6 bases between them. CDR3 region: CASSAKDTQYF. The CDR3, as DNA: TGCGCCAGCAGTGCAAAAGATACGCAGTATTTT.

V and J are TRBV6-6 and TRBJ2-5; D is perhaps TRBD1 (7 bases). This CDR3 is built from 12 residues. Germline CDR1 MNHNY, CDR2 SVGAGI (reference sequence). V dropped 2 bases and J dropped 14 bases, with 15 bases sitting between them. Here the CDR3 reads CASSYPRDRPYF. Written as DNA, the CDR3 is TGTGCCAGCAGTTACCCGCGGGACAGACCATACTTC.

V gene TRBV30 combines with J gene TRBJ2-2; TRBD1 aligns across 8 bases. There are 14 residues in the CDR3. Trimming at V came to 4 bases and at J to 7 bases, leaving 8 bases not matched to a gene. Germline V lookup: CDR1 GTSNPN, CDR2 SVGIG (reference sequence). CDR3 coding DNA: TGTGCCTGGACAGGGGGCGTAATGATCGGGGAGCTGTTTTTT. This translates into CAWTGGVMIGELFF. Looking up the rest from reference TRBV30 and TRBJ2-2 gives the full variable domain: SQTIHQWPATLVQPVGSPLSLECTVEGTSNPNLYWYRQAAGRGLQLLFYSVGIGQISSEVPQNLSASRPQDRQFILSSKKLLLSDSGFYLCAWTGGVMIGELFFGEGSRLTVL.

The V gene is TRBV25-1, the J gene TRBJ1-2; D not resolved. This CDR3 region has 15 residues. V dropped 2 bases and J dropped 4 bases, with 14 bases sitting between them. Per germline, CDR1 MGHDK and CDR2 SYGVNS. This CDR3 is CASSEGPTEIYGYTF. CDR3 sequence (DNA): TGTGCCAGCAGTGAAGGCCCGACGGAGATCTATGGCTACACCTTC.

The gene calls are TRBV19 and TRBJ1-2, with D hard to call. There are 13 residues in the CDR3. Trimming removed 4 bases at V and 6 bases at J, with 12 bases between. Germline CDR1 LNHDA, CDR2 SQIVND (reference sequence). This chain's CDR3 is CASSTGVADGYTF. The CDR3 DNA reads TGTGCCAGTAGTACAGGCGTAGCGGATGGCTACACCTTC.

The CDR3 reads CSVRQGEYNEQFF. The CDR3 DNA is TGCAGCGTAAGGCAGGGGGAGTACAATGAGCAGTTCTTC. The chain couples TRBV29-1 to TRBJ2-1, with 7 bases fitting TRBD1. Germline-derived CDR1 and CDR2 are SQVTM and ANQGSEA. CDR3 length: 13 residues. The J segment lost 4 bases and the V segment lost 6 bases, leaving 6 bases of the junction unmatched.

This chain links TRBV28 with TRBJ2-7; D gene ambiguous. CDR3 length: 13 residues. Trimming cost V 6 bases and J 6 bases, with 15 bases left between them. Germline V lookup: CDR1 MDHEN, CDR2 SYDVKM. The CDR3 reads CASRSGPLREQYF. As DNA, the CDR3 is TGTGCCAGCAGAAGTGGACCGTTGCGCGAGCAGTACTTC.

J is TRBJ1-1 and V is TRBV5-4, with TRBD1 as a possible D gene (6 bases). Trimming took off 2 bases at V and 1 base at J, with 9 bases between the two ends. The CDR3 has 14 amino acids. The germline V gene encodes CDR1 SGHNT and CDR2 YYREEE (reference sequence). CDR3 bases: TGTGCCAGCAGCTTTCTAGGGGGGAACACTGAAGCTTTCTTT. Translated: CASSFLGGNTEAFF.

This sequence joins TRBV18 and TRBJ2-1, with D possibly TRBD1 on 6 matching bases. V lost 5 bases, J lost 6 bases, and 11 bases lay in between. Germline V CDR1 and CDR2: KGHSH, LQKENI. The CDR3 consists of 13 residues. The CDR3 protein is CASSTGQSNEQFF. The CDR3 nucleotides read TGTGCCAGCTCAACTGGACAGTCCAATGAGCAGTTCTTC.

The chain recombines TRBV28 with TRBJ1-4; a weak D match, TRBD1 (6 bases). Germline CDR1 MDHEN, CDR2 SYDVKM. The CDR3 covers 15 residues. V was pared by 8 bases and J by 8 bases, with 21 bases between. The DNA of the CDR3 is TGTGCCAGCGTGGAAATCGGGAGGGGGGACGAAAAACTGTTTTTT. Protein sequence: CASVEIGRGDEKLFF. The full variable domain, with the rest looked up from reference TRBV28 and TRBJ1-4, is DVKVTQSSRYLVKRTGEKVFLECVQDMDHENMFWYRQDPGLGLRLIYFSYDVKMKEKGDIPEGYSVSREKKERFSLILESASTNQTSMYLCASVEIGRGDEKLFFGSGTQLSVL.

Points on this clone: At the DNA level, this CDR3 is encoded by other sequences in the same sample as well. CDR3 sequence: CASSLAQGYEQYF. CDR3 bases: TGTGCCAGCAGCTTAGCACAGGGCTACGAGCAGTACTTC. This chain connects TRBV7-2 to TRBJ2-7, with a weak D call TRBD1 (6 bases). There are 13 residues in the CDR3. Germline V CDR1 and CDR2: SGHTA, FQGNSA. The V and J ends lost 0 bases and 3 bases respectively, with 6 bases between them. Looking up the rest from reference TRBV7-2 and TRBJ2-7 gives the full variable domain: GAGVSQSPSNKVTEKGKDVELRCDPISGHTALYWYRQSLGQGLEFLIYFQGNSAPDKSGLPSDRFSAERTGGSVSTLTIQRTQQEDSAVYLCASSLAQGYEQYFGPGTRLTVT.

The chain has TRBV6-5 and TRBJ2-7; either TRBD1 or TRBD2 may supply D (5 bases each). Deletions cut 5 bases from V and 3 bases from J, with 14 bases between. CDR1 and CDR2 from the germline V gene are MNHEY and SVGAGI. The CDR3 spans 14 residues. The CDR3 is CASSARESSYEQYF. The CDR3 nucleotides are TGTGCCAGCAGTGCCAGGGAGTCTAGCTACGAGCAGTACTTC.

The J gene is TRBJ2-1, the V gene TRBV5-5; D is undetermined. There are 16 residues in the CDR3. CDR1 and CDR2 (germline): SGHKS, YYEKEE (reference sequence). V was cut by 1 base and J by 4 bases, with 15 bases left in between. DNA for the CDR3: TGTGCCAGCAGCTTGCAGTCTCAGATCACTTACAATGAGCAGTTCTTC. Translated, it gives CASSLQSQITYNEQFF.

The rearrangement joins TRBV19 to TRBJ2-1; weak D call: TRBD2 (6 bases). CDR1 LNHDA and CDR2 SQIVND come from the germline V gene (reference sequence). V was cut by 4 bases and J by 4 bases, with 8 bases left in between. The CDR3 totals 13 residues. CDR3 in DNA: TGTGCCAGTAGTAGCGGGGTTTACAATGAGCAGTTCTTC. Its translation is CASSSGVYNEQFF.

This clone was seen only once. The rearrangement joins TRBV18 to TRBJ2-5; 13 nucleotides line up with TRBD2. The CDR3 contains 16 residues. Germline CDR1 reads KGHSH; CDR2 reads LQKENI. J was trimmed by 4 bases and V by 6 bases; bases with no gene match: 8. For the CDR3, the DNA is TGTGCCAGCTCCCTGATGACTAGCGGGAGGTTAGAGACCCAGTACTTC. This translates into CASSLMTSGRLETQYF.

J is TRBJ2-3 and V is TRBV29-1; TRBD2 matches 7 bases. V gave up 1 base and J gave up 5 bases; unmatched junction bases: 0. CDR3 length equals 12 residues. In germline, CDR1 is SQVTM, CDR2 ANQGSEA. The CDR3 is CSVEGGRDTQYF. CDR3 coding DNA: TGCAGCGTTGAAGGCGGGAGAGATACGCAGTATTTT.

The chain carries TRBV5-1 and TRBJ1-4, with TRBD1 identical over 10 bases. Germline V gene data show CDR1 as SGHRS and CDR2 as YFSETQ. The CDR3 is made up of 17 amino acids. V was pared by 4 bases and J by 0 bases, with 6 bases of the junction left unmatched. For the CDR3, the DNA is TGCGCCAGCAGCCGGGTCGGACAGGGGGCAACTAATGAAAAACTGTTTTTT. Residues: CASSRVGQGATNEKLFF.

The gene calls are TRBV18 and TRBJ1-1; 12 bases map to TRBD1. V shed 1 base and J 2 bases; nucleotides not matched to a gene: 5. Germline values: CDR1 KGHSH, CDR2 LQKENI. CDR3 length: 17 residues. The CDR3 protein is CASSPRGQGAVNTEAFF. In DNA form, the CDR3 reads TGTGCCAGCTCACCACGGGGACAGGGGGCGGTAAACACTGAAGCTTTCTTT.

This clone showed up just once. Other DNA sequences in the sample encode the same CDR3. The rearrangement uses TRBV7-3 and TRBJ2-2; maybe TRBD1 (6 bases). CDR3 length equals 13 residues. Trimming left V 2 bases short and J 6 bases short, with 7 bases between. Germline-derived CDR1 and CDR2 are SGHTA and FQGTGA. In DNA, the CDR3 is TGTGCCAGCAGCTTAGCAGGGGCCGGGGAGCTGTTTTTT. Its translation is CASSLAGAGELFF.

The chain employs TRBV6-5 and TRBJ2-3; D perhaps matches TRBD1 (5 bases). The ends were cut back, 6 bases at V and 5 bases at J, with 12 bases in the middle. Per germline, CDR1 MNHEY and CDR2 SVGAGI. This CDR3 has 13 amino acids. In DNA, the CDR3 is TGTGCCAGCAGCAACCTAGACAGAGATACGCAGTATTTT. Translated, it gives CASSNLDRDTQYF.

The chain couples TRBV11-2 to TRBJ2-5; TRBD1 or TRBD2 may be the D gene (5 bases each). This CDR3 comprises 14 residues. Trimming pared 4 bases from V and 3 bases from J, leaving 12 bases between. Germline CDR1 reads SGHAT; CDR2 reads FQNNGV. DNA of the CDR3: TGTGCCAGCAGCTCCGGGGCCAACGAAGAGACCCAGTACTTC. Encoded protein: CASSSGANEETQYF. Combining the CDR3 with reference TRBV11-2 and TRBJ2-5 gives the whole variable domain EAGVAQSPRYKIIEKRQSVAFWCNPISGHATLYWYQQILGQGPKLLIQFQNNGVVDDSQLPKDRFSAERLKGVDSTLKIQPAKLEDSAVYLCASSSGANEETQYFGPGTRLLVL.

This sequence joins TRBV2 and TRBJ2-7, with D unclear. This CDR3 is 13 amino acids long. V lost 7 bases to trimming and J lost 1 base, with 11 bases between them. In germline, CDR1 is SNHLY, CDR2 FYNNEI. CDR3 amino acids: CASNRPSSYEQYF. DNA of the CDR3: TGTGCCAGCAATCGGCCCAGTTCCTACGAGCAGTACTTC.

The CDR3 coding sequence is TGTGCCTGGAGTGTAAGGTTGGGCGGGGAGCTGTTTTTT. Protein: CAWSVRLGGELFF. The gene calls are TRBV30 and TRBJ2-2; no definite D call. Germline values: CDR1 GTSNPN, CDR2 SVGIG (reference sequence). CDR3 size: 13 residues. Trimming shortened V by 0 bases and J by 7 bases, and 9 bases separated the two germline ends.